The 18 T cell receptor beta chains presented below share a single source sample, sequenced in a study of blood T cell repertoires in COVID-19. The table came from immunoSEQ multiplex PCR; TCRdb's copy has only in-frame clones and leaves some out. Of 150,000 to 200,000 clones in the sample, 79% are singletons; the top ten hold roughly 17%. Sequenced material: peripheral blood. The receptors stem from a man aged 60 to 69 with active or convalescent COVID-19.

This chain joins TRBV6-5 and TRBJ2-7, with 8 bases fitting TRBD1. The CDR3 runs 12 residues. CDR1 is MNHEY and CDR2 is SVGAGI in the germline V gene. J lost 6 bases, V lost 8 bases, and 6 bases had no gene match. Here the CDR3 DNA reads TGTGCCAGCTCCCGGGACAGGAGCGAGCAGTACTTC. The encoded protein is CASSRDRSEQYF.

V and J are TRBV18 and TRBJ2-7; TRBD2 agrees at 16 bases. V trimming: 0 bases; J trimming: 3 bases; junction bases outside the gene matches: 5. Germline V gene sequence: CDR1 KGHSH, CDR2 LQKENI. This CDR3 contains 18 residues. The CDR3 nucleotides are TGTGCCAGCTCACCACCCTCAGGGACTAGCGGGAGGGTCTACGAGCAGTACTTC. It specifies CASSPPSGTSGRVYEQYF.

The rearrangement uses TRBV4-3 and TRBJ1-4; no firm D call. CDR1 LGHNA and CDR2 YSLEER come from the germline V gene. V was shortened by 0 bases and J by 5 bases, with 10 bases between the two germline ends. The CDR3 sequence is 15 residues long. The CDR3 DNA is TGCGCCAGCAGCCAAGATAGTGAAAGAAATGAAAAACTGTTTTTT. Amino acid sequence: CASSQDSERNEKLFF.

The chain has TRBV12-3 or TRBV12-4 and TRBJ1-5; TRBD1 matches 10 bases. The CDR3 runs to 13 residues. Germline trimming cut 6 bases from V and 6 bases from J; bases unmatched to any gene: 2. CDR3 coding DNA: TGTGCCAGCAGCGGACAGGGGGGTCAGCCCCAGCATTTT. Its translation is CASSGQGGQPQHF.

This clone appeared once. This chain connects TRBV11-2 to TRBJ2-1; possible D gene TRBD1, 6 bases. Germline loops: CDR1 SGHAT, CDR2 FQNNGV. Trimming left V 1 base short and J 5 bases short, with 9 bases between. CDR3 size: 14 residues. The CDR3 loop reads CASSLVSGDNEQFF. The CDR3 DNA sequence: TGTGCCAGCAGCTTAGTTTCAGGGGACAATGAGCAGTTCTTC.

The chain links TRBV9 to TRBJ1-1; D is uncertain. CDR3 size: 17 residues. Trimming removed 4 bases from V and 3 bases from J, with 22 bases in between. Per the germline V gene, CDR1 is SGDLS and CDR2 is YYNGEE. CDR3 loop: CASSPRRNSGRDTEAFF. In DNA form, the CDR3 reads TGTGCCAGCAGCCCCCGAAGAAATTCCGGGAGGGACACTGAAGCTTTCTTT.

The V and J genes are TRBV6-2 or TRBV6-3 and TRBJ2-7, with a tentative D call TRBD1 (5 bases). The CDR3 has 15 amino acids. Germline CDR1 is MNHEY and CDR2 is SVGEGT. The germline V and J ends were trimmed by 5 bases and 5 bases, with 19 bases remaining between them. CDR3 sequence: CASSKPQGNTNEQYF. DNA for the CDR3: TGTGCCAGCAGTAAACCTCAGGGAAATACTAACGAGCAGTACTTC.

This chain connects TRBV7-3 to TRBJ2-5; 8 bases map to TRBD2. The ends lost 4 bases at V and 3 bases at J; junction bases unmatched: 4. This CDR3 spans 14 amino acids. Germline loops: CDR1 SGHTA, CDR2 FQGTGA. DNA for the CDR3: TGTGCCAGCAGCTCCGGGGGGGCTGAAGAGACCCAGTACTTC. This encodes CASSSGGAEETQYF. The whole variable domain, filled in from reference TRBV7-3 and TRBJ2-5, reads GAGVSQTPSNKVTEKGKYVELRCDPISGHTALYWYRQSLGQGPEFLIYFQGTGAADDSGLPNDRFFAVRPEGSVSTLKIQRTERGDSAVYLCASSSGGAEETQYFGPGTRLLVL.

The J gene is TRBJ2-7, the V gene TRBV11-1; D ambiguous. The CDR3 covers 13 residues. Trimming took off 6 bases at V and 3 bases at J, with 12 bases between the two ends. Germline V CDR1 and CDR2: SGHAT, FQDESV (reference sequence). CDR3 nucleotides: TGTGCCAGCAGTTCAACAGAATTCTACGAGCAGTACTTC. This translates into CASSSTEFYEQYF.

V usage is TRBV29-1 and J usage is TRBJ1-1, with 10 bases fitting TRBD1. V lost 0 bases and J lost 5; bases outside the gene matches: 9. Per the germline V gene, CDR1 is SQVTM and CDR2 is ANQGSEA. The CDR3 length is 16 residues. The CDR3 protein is CSVEDPGQGGSTEAFF. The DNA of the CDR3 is TGCAGCGTTGAAGATCCAGGACAGGGGGGAAGTACTGAAGCTTTCTTT.

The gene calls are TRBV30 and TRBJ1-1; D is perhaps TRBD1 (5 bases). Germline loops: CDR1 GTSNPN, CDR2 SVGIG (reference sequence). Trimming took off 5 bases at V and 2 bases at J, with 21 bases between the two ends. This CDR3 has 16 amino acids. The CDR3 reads CAWGRGRSILNTEAFF. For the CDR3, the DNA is TGTGCCTGGGGAAGGGGCCGCTCGATTCTTAACACTGAAGCTTTCTTT.

The CDR3 DNA reads as TGTGCCAGCAGCGTAGAGGGGGCTGGGGCCAACGTCCTGACTTTC. It yields the protein CASSVEGAGANVLTF. The chain couples TRBV9 to TRBJ2-6; tentative D call: TRBD1 (6 bases). This CDR3 contains 15 residues. Looked up from germline, CDR1 is SGDLS and CDR2 is YYNGEE. V lost 0 bases and J 2 bases, leaving 6 bases between the germline ends. The full variable domain, with the rest looked up from reference TRBV9 and TRBJ2-6, is DSGVTQTPKHLITATGQRVTLRCSPRSGDLSVYWYQQSLDQGLQFLIQYYNGEERAKGNILERFSAQQFPDLHSELNLSSLELGDSALYFCASSVEGAGANVLTFGAGSRLTVL.

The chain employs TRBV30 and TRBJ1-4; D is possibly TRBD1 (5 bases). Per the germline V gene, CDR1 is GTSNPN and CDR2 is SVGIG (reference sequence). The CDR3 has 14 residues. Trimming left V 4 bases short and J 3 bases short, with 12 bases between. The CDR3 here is CAWNKGSPNEKLFF. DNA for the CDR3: TGTGCCTGGAATAAGGGGTCCCCTAATGAAAAACTGTTTTTT.

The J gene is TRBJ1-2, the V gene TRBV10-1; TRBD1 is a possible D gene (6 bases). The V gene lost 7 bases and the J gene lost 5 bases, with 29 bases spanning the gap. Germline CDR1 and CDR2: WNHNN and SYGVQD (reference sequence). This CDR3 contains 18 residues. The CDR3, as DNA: TGCGCCAGCAACCTAATGAGGGGGAGGGAGGAATTAACTTATGGCTACACCTTC. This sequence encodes CASNLMRGREELTYGYTF.

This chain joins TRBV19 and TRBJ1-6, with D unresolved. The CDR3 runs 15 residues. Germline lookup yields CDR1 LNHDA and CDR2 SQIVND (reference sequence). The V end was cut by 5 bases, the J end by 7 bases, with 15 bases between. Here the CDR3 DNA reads TGTGCCAGTAGTCCACTCGTACAGATGAATTCACCCCTCCACTTT. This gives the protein CASSPLVQMNSPLHF.

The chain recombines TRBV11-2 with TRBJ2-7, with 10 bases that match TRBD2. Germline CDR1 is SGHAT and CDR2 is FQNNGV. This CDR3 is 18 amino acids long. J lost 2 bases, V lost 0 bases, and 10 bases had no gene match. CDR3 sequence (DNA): TGTGCCAGCAGCTTAGATATCCTAGCGGGAGCGGGCGCCTACGAGCAGTACTTC. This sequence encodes CASSLDILAGAGAYEQYF.

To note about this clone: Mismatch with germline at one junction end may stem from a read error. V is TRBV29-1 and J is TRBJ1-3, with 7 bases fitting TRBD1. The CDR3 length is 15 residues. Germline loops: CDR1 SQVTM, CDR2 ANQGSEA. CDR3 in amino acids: CSVEDRAKGGNTIYF. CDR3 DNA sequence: TGCAGCGTCGAAGACAGGGCAAAGGGTGGAAACACCATATATTTT.

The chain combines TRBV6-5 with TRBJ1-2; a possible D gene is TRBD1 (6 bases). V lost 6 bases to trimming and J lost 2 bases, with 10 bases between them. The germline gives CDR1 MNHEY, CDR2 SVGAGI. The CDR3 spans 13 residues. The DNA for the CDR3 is TGTGCCAGCAGAAGGACAGAGAACTATGGCTACACCTTC. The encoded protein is CASRRTENYGYTF.